One and the same sample provided the 23 T cell receptor beta chains below, sequenced in a study of blood T cell repertoires in COVID-19. Sequencing was performed with immunoSEQ multiplex PCR; in TCRdb, only in-frame clones are kept and a portion is missing. The sample yields roughly 72,000 clones, 80% seen once. Sequencing was carried out using peripheral blood. Source of these receptors: a man aged 70 or older who had recovered from COVID-19.

Only one count was recorded for this clone. CDR3 residues: CASSPLSSYNEQFF. Written as DNA, the CDR3 is TGTGCCAGCAGCCCTCTTAGCTCCTACAATGAGCAGTTCTTC. The gene calls are TRBV11-3 and TRBJ2-1, with no clear D. Trimming shortened V by 5 bases and J by 0 bases, and 8 bases separated the two germline ends. The CDR3 runs to 14 residues. Per germline, CDR1 SGHNT and CDR2 YENEEA.

The chain couples TRBV7-2 to TRBJ1-3; 7 bases agree with TRBD1. Trimming at V came to 5 bases and at J to 2 bases, leaving 6 bases not matched to a gene. Germline CDR1 is SGHTA and CDR2 is FQGNSA. This CDR3 region has 15 residues. The DNA for the CDR3 is TGTGCCAGCAGCCCGGCCACAGGGGCTGGAAACACCATATATTTT. It specifies CASSPATGAGNTIYF.

J is TRBJ1-6 and V is TRBV30, with 8 bases fitting TRBD1. J was trimmed by 0 bases and V by 4 bases; bases with no gene match: 8. CDR1 GTSNPN and CDR2 SVGIG come from the germline V gene (reference sequence). CDR3 length: 17 amino acids. For the CDR3, the DNA is TGTGCCTGGAATAGACAGGGGCAGAGCTCCTATAATTCACCCCTCCACTTT. Its translation: CAWNRQGQSSYNSPLHF.

The chain uses TRBV7-6 and TRBJ2-3, with D tentatively TRBD2 (5 bases). V lost 5 bases and J 2 bases, leaving 14 bases between the germline ends. The CDR3 covers 15 residues. The germline V gene encodes CDR1 SGHVS and CDR2 FNYEAQ. Here the CDR3 DNA reads TGTGCCAGCAGCCAAACTAGAAGCCACACAGATACGCAGTATTTT. Translation: CASSQTRSHTDTQYF.

The J gene is TRBJ2-1, the V gene TRBV5-1; 8 bases agree with TRBD2. Trimming cost V 2 bases and J 1 base; bases outside gene matches: 2. The germline V gene encodes CDR1 SGHRS and CDR2 YFSETQ. The CDR3 has 15 amino acids. The CDR3 region has the DNA TGCGCCAGCAGCTTCAGCGGGGGTTCCTACAATGAGCAGTTCTTC. Translated, it gives CASSFSGGSYNEQFF.

This chain uses TRBV5-1 with TRBJ1-2; no definite D call. The CDR3 has 14 amino acids. Per germline, CDR1 SGHRS and CDR2 YFSETQ. V was shortened by 7 bases and J by 3 bases, with 16 bases between the two germline ends. The CDR3 sequence: CASRPRSNYYGYTF. The CDR3 DNA follows: TGCGCCAGCCGACCACGGAGCAATTACTATGGCTACACCTTC.

This chain links TRBV10-3 with TRBJ2-2, with 7 bases aligning to TRBD1. Unmatched junction bases numbered 2, after V lost 1 base and J lost 0 bases. The length of the CDR3 is 16 residues. Germline-derived CDR1 and CDR2 are ENHRY and SYGVKD. The CDR3 nucleotides read TGTGCCATCAGTGAGTTTCAGGGGGCGAACACCGGGGAGCTGTTTTTT. Residues: CAISEFQGANTGELFF.

This clone occurred a few times. This chain joins TRBV2 and TRBJ1-6; TRBD1 is a possible D gene (6 bases). The CDR3 spans 13 residues. Trimming took off 7 bases at V and 10 bases at J, with 14 bases between the two ends. Germline CDR1 SNHLY, CDR2 FYNNEI. The CDR3 here is CASTLSTGSPLHF. DNA of the CDR3: TGTGCCAGCACCCTCTCGACAGGCTCACCCCTCCACTTT.

This chain links TRBV28 with TRBJ2-5; 9 positions agree with TRBD1. This CDR3 has 17 residues. Trimming at V came to 7 bases and at J to 3 bases, leaving 15 bases not matched to a gene. The germline V gene has CDR1 MDHEN and CDR2 SYDVKM. The CDR3 sequence is CASNSPIYRGLEETQYF. CDR3 sequence (DNA): TGTGCCAGCAACTCCCCGATCTACAGGGGGCTAGAAGAGACCCAGTACTTC.

The chain carries TRBV27 and TRBJ1-2, with 8 bases matching TRBD1. Germline V CDR1 and CDR2: MNHEY, SMNVEV (reference sequence). The CDR3 is 13 amino acids. Losses at the gene ends were 3 bases for V and 4 bases for J; bases not matched to a gene: 1. DNA for the CDR3: TGTGCCAGCAGTTTGACAGGGGCCTATGGCTACACCTTC. This encodes CASSLTGAYGYTF.

The V gene is TRBV29-1, the J gene TRBJ2-7; 7 nucleotides align to TRBD1. CDR3 length: 13 amino acids. Germline CDR1 and CDR2: SQVTM and ANQGSEA. V was pared by 6 bases and J by 6 bases, with 11 bases of the junction left unmatched. The CDR3 region is CSVLQSRDSEQYF. The CDR3 DNA reads TGCAGCGTGCTCCAGTCCCGGGACAGCGAGCAGTACTTC.

The chain uses TRBV7-2 and TRBJ1-1, with TRBD1 as a possible D gene (5 bases). Between the trimmed V and J ends, which lost 5 bases and 6 bases, there was a span of 13 bases. CDR1 is SGHTA and CDR2 is FQGNSA in the germline V gene. The CDR3 is made up of 13 amino acids. The chain's CDR3 is CASSQKRDSEAFF. In DNA form, the CDR3 reads TGTGCCAGCAGCCAAAAAAGGGACTCTGAAGCTTTCTTT.

The J gene is TRBJ2-3, the V gene TRBV7-2; the D gene is possibly TRBD2 (6 bases). The CDR3 loop spans 17 amino acids. V dropped 1 base and J dropped 3 bases, with 17 bases sitting between them. Germline V gives CDR1 SGHTA, CDR2 FQGNSA. CDR3 region: CASSLEGAGSGTDTQYF. CDR3 bases: TGTGCCAGCAGCTTAGAGGGAGCCGGGAGTGGGACAGATACGCAGTATTTT. The full variable domain, completed using reference TRBV7-2 and TRBJ2-3, is GAGVSQSPSNKVTEKGKDVELRCDPISGHTALYWYRQSLGQGLEFLIYFQGNSAPDKSGLPSDRFSAERTGGSVSTLTIQRTQQEDSAVYLCASSLEGAGSGTDTQYFGPGTRLTVL.

The V gene is TRBV18, the J gene TRBJ1-1, with D unresolved. V dropped 0 bases and J dropped 0 bases, with 5 bases sitting between them. The CDR3 spans 14 residues. Germline assignment: CDR1 KGHSH and CDR2 LQKENI. CDR3: CASSPPNLNTEAFF. CDR3 nucleotide sequence: TGTGCCAGCTCACCACCGAACTTGAACACTGAAGCTTTCTTT.

This chain uses TRBV6-5 with TRBJ2-5; tentative D call: TRBD1 (6 bases). Germline V gives CDR1 MNHEY, CDR2 SVGAGI. V lost 5 bases to trimming and J lost 5 bases, with 18 bases between them. The CDR3 spans 15 residues. CDR3: CASSIGATQGETQYF. The CDR3 DNA is TGTGCCAGCAGTATAGGGGCAACCCAGGGGGAGACCCAGTACTTC.

The chain joins TRBV24-1 to TRBJ1-2; possible D gene TRBD1, 5 bases. V was trimmed by 5 bases and J by 2 bases, leaving 8 bases between them. The germline gives CDR1 KGHDR, CDR2 SFDVKD. This CDR3 is built from 13 residues. The CDR3 DNA reads as TGTGCCACCAGTGCTACAGGCAACTATGGCTACACCTTC. Its protein is CATSATGNYGYTF.

J is TRBJ2-1 and V is TRBV27; 7 bases align to TRBD2. The V segment lost 5 bases and the J segment 8 bases; nucleotides outside the gene matches: 6. In germline, CDR1 is MNHEY, CDR2 SMNVEV (reference sequence). The CDR3 totals 13 residues. The CDR3 sequence: CASSRPAGDEQFF. CDR3 nucleotides: TGTGCCAGCAGTAGGCCGGCGGGGGATGAGCAGTTCTTC.

This clone occurred a few times. The chain couples TRBV7-2 to TRBJ2-7; maybe TRBD2 (6 bases). V gave up 5 bases and J gave up 2 bases, with 13 bases separating them. CDR3 length: 14 residues. From germline, CDR1 is SGHTA and CDR2 FQGNSA. CDR3 region: CASSPGRNTYEQYF. The CDR3 nucleotides read TGTGCCAGCAGCCCCGGGAGAAACACCTACGAGCAGTACTTC.

The chain employs TRBV4-3 and TRBJ2-7; a possible D gene is TRBD1 (5 bases). Trimming shortened V by 3 bases and J by 4 bases, and 16 bases separated the two germline ends. The CDR3 spans 15 residues. CDR1 is LGHNA, CDR2 YSLEER, per germline. For the CDR3, the DNA is TGCGCCAGCAGCCAGACTCTCCGTGACAGTTACGAGCAGTACTTC. Translating it yields CASSQTLRDSYEQYF.

This rearrangement joins TRBV28 to TRBJ1-1; TRBD1 is a possible D gene (6 bases). The CDR3 runs to 15 residues. In germline, CDR1 is MDHEN, CDR2 SYDVKM. Trimming took off 3 bases at V and 3 bases at J, with 14 bases between the two ends. CDR3 DNA: TGTGCCAGCAGTTTCCCGACAGGTCGGGACACTGAAGCTTTCTTT. This gives the protein CASSFPTGRDTEAFF.

The rearrangement joins TRBV19 to TRBJ2-1; D is ambiguous. V lost 3 bases, J lost 0 bases, and 12 bases lay in between. Looked up from germline, CDR1 is LNHDA and CDR2 is SQIVND (reference sequence). This CDR3 comprises 16 residues. The CDR3 loop is CASSIGLASSYNEQFF. The CDR3 nucleotides are TGTGCCAGTAGTATCGGCCTCGCTAGCTCCTACAATGAGCAGTTCTTC.

The V call is TRBV6-5, the J call TRBJ2-7, with 8 bases matching TRBD2. CDR1 MNHEY and CDR2 SVGAGI come from the germline V gene. This CDR3 region has 15 residues. V shed 6 bases and J 2 bases; nucleotides not matched to a gene: 9. The CDR3 region is CASRKGTSGTYEQYF. The CDR3 DNA reads TGTGCCAGCAGAAAAGGAACTAGCGGAACCTACGAGCAGTACTTC.

This clone showed up just once. The chain has TRBV7-2 and TRBJ1-2; 8 nucleotides line up with TRBD1. V lost 4 bases, J lost 7 bases, and 11 bases stayed unmatched. The germline CDR1 and CDR2 sequences are SGHTA and FQGNSA. The CDR3 covers 15 residues. In DNA, the CDR3 is TGTGCCAGCAGCTCTATGATGACAGGGGTGGGTGGCTACACCTTC. Amino acid sequence: CASSSMMTGVGGYTF. Drawing the rest from reference TRBV7-2 and TRBJ1-2, the complete variable domain is GAGVSQSPSNKVTEKGKDVELRCDPISGHTALYWYRQSLGQGLEFLIYFQGNSAPDKSGLPSDRFSAERTGGSVSTLTIQRTQQEDSAVYLCASSSMMTGVGGYTFGSGTRLTVV.